This TCR beta chain was recovered during a study of blood T cells in healthy people across ages. Regarding the study as a whole: CMV infection status of these donors was not known. Because sorting was not performed, PBMCs prevented conclusive naive versus antigen-experienced comparison.

The amount of total RNA extracted per sample was at least 6 micrograms. Trimming took 0 bases from V and 6 from J, leaving 14 bases between them. The CDR3 is made up of 15 amino acids. Germline lookup yields CDR1 DFQATT and CDR2 SNEGSKA (reference sequence). Primed by a sample-barcoded 5' primer and a J-beta primer mix, a second PCR proceeded for about 6 to 11 cycles. Each cDNA molecule carried a tag from a template-switch adaptor that contained 12 random nucleotides. TCRdb recomputed calls from the 5' RACE reads with MiXCR, one row per CDR3 protein. The sample holds some 640,000 distinct CDR3 sequences, roughly 30% seen once. This clonotype was found a few times. Its antigen is unidentified.

The chain recombines TRBV20-1 with TRBJ1-4; possible D gene TRBD1, 5 bases. This clonotype was obtained from a woman over 75 in good health. Sequenced: blood. The CDR3 sequence: CSARDLGRADEKLFF. In nucleotides, the CDR3 is TGCAGTGCTAGAGATCTGGGCAGGGCGGATGAAAAACTGTTTTTT.